This TCR beta chain was recorded in a study of CD8 T cells in Susac syndrome. Study details: Each patient with Susac syndrome, at the time of blood draw, was therapy-naive, on corticosteroids, or on intravenous immunoglobulin alone.

Germline V gene data show CDR1 as MNHEY and CDR2 as SVGAGI. V lost 6 bases and J 2 bases, leaving 14 bases between the germline ends. CDR3 length: 14 residues. Random hexamers primed reverse transcription of roughly 0.5 to 1 ug RNA. Amplification of the TCR beta CDR3 was carried out by immunoSEQ multiplex PCR, which spanned a total of 54 Vbeta and 13 Jbeta segments. TCRdb used MiXCR to reprocess the immunoSEQ multiplex PCR reads, holding one entry per CDR3 protein. The sample contains about 76,000 distinct CDR3 sequences, over 85% of which appear only once. This clonotype was sampled from a human donor with Susac syndrome. V is TRBV6-5 and J is TRBJ2-7; D is possibly TRBD2 (5 bases). What was sequenced was CD8+ T cells from PBMCs. DNA for the CDR3: TGTGCCAGCAGGAGAAGCGGCCTCCCCTACGAGCAGTACTTC. Translated, it gives CASRRSGLPYEQYF.